This TCR beta chain was recovered during a study of T cells in Graves' hyperthyroidism and ophthalmopathy. V was pared by 10 bases and J by 1 base, with 17 bases between. Germline V CDR1 and CDR2: SNHLY, FYNNEI. This CDR3 has 15 amino acids. General study findings and limits: Clonotypes that were expanded in thyroid above 0.001 mostly appeared in blood too.

The investigators amplified TCR beta CDR3 regions from RNA transcripts. The TCR CDR3 was amplified in a first-round RT-PCR using the HTBI primer set. TCRdb used MiXCR to reprocess the multiplex PCR reads, holding one entry per CDR3 protein. The profile shows 550,000 to 650,000 distinct CDR3 sequences, less than 15% of them singletons. Of note for this clonotype: Its specificity is not known.

The clonotype originates from a woman between 40 and 50 years old with Graves' hyperthyroidism. The V call is TRBV2, the J call TRBJ1-3; tentatively, D is TRBD1 (6 bases). The source material was blood. For the CDR3, the DNA is TGTGCCAACAGGGATTCCGGGACGTCTGGAAACACCATATATTTT. Encoded protein: CANRDSGTSGNTIYF. The full variable domain, with the rest looked up from reference TRBV2 and TRBJ1-3, is EPEVTQTPSHQVTQMGQEVILRCVPISNHLYFYWYRQILGQKVEFLVSFYNNEISEKSEIFDDQFSVERPDGSNFTLKIRSTKLEDSAMYFCANRDSGTSGNTIYFGEGSWLTVV.